The source of this TCR beta chain is a study of cytomegalovirus exposure and HLA in healthy donors (dated by TCRdb to about 2017). For context, the study as a whole: According to an earlier analysis of a few hundred of the donors, about 179 million T cells yielded some 120 million unique TCR beta sequences and 250 to 350 Gb of sequence data. An early release covering around 630 HLA-typed donors comprised 250 to 350 gigabases of sequencing data and 85 million or so unique TCR sequences. Of the 300 to 500 genotyped donors, roughly 80% were placed in the genetic ancestry cluster associated with self-reported Caucasian donors. The study aimed to test whether cataloging public T cell receptors could reveal signatures of past pathogen exposure. The T cell repertoires of around 730 subjects were profiled by immunosequencing and related to cytomegalovirus serostatus. In addition to the first cohort of roughly 700 subjects, a separate validation cohort of under 150 different subjects was used. To predict cytomegalovirus infection status, the study combined high-throughput TCR immunosequencing, statistical association of individual TCRs with disease status, and machine learning. To study patterns of TCR occurrence, a later analysis re-analyzed previously published TCR beta repertoires from just over 650 donors and added high-resolution HLA genotyping. Rather than using new phenotypic data, the later analysis identified candidate immune exposures from TCR beta sequences and from how often those sequences occurred across donors. In an earlier analysis of 587 of the donors, high-throughput TCR beta sequencing was used to judge whether each TCR beta V gene segment behaved as functional or pseudogenic. Donor age, sex, ethnicity and CMV serostatus were compiled alongside the repertoire data. In a later genetic analysis, genome-wide SNP genotypes for about 55% of the roughly 700 donors were used, and that subset was treated as a discovery cohort. All discovery cohort repertoires had been generated on a single sequencing platform. HLA typing covered class I and class II loci at four-digit resolution. Typing coverage varied by locus: about 620-630 donors for A, B, C, DRB1 and DQB1; roughly 560 for DQA1; about 590 for DPA1; under 490 for DPB1. Roughly five DR-DQ haplotypes were treated as single units for association and clustering because of strong linkage in the cohort. Among 300 to 500 genotyped donors of the cohort, an average of approximately 220,000 unique TCR beta nucleotide sequences was sequenced per donor, of which 15% to 20% were non-productive. What the research found in general, with its limitations: An association between a missense DCLRE1C variant and V-gene and J-gene trimming of TCR beta chains was found in a later genetic analysis and replicated in an independent cohort. Most CMV-associated TCR beta chains appeared to be HLA-restricted in a later analysis, and the HLA associations seemed to be driven largely by CMV exposure. Seventeen rarely observed V segments, including chromosome 9 orphons, were excluded from the earlier analysis of several hundred of the donors because counts were too low. A later genetic analysis reported fewer N-insertions in productive TCRs among donors in an Asian-associated ancestry cluster than the roughly 620-donor mean. Sequencing depth was assumed to be roughly uniform across donors in the presence/absence analyses, though that assumption may not hold. An earlier analysis of roughly 570 of the donors showed that most TCR beta V segments appeared in productive rearrangements either about 87% or about 30% of the time, which broadly matched IMGT annotations. In a later analysis, TCR association rates were found to vary across HLA loci, with the most associated TCRs seen for DRB1 alleles and the fewest for HLA-C alleles. The 87-base-pair reads could not distinguish some IMGT-functional V segments, including TRBV6-2 and TRBV6-3, so those segments were excluded. A cluster of highly shared sequence variants was judged likely to represent a technical artifact of the sequencing pipeline. The study gave a list of more than 150 TCR beta chains associated with cytomegalovirus. The only immune exposure information available for the cohort was CMV serostatus. Linkage disequilibrium might explain the correlated functional status among segregating V segments, but an unknown experimental factor could not be excluded. The authors suggested that the approach could potentially be generalized to other disease states and immunological phenotypes. In a later analysis, HLA-associated TCR beta chains were found to be more clonally expanded and to have lower generation probabilities than equally common non-associated chains. Only TCR beta chains were sequenced in this cohort, and the absence of alpha or paired-chain data limited detectable features. The classifier was reported to diagnose cytomegalovirus status with high specificity and sensitivity in both the original cohort and the validation cohort. A further reported finding was that TCR beta sequences accurately predicted the HLA-A and HLA-B alleles for most subjects in the first cohort. In a later analysis, 15,000 to 20,000 TCR beta sequences were associated with specific HLA alleles at a false discovery rate of 0.05. Because HLA typing was missing for some donors at each locus, association tests included only the typed subset. Assigning TCR associations to individual alleles was difficult when HLA alleles, especially DR and DQ, strongly co-occurred. In vitro tests confirmed that a few of the cytomegalovirus-associated TCR beta chains recognize cytomegalovirus antigens. A later analysis reported that several top co-occurrence clusters appeared linked to parvovirus B19, influenza, CMV and Epstein-Barr virus. Most TCR sequences were observed very rarely across donors, whereas some public TCRs were present in many individuals.

V is reduced by 0 bases and J by 4 bases, leaving a spacing of 10 bases between them. The germline V gene provides CDR1 SGDLS and CDR2 YYNGEE. Measured from the cysteine to the phenylalanine, the CDR3 is 14 residues long. Of all the DNA, just the CDR3 is kept, 42 bases in frame from base 1. Turning to this clone: Its antigen remains unidentified. No base quality information exists; no much larger clone differs at one position.

The method behind the library was the immunoSEQ multiplex PCR assay. For the multiplex PCR, a mixture combining 60 forward primers for TCR Vbeta segments and 13 reverse primers for TCR Jbeta segments was used. A multiplex PCR assay on genomic DNA amplified the CDR3 region of rearranged TCR beta genes. The Illumina HiSeq System was used to sequence the amplified TCR beta libraries as 87-base-pair reads. Per the original workflow: A later analysis tallied roughly 80 million unique TCR beta chains across the approximately 670 repertoires, and around 10 million of those chains were shared by two or more donors. Raw reads were error-corrected and collapsed into unique sequences with a nearest-neighbor algorithm that merged closely related sequences to remove PCR and sequencing errors. CDR3 sequences were aligned to IMGT reference sequences to assign V, D and J gene segments. Each retained sequence needed at least a six-nucleotide match to both a V gene segment and a J gene segment. Rearrangements were classified as productive when the CDR3 lacked stop codons and remained in frame with V and J, and all other rearrangements were classified as non-productive. CDR3 was defined according to IMGT convention as the region running from the second conserved V-encoded cysteine to the conserved J-encoded phenylalanine. In an earlier analysis of more than 550 of the donors, sequences lacking an unambiguous match to a single V gene segment were excluded. In an earlier analysis of 587 of the donors, a V segment was called functional when productive rearrangements were above 56.7%, and segregating when the standard deviation between donors exceeded 5%. A statistical classification framework was developed to diagnose cytomegalovirus status using the catalog of TCR beta chain sequences. In a later analysis, V and J genes were assigned by comparing TCR nucleotide sequences against IMGT/GENE-DB human TR gene sequences. In a later analysis, CDR3 sequences and most-parsimonious VDJ recombination scenarios were assigned using the TCRdist pipeline. In a later analysis, every TCR beta chain was defined by the combination of its CDR3 amino acid sequence and its V-gene family, and reads without a unique V-gene family were dropped. As a way to deal with suspected cross-contamination and a sequencing artifact, a later analysis dropped 500 to 700 nucleotide sequences that were highly shared and had low generation probability. A later analysis calculated a clonal expansion index for each public chain from normalized within-repertoire ranks of inferred template counts. Generation probabilities in a later analysis came from a VDJ recombination model fitted to out-of-frame rearrangements, and those results were checked against IGoR. In a later analysis, TCR-TCR, TCR-HLA and TCR-CMV co-occurrence was scored with hypergeometric tests, and a repertoire-size bias correction was applied to TCR pairs. In a later analysis, false discovery rates were estimated by permuting HLA or CMV assignments 20 times. In a later analysis, co-occurring TCRs were grouped using DBSCAN, with TCRdist sequence similarity added in when clustering inside HLA-allele-positive subsets. Repertoires with fewer than 30,000 or more than 120,000 public chains, plus five repertoires with anomalous nucleotide sharing, were excluded from co-occurrence clustering. TCRdb stores this immuneACCESS table with in-frame sequences only. Part of the clones is absent; in the studies checked, under half of the shortfall reflects unresolved V genes, and no reason is known for the rest. The DNA was the basis for D and trimming; V, J and clone size are from that table. The sample table records about 150,000 clones; approximately 82% of these occur just once. The biggest ten clones account for more than 6.5% of the sample.

In total, 500 to 700 healthy bone marrow donors made up the cohort. At the time of sampling, every cohort member was nominally healthy, though immune exposures that went unrecorded were likely present. The donor was CMV seropositive and was included in the group of 290 or so seropositive cohort members. A peripheral blood sample was collected from each donor, and TCR beta sequencing was performed on peripheral blood mononuclear cells. Genomic DNA was extracted from the blood cell samples with the Qiagen DNeasy Blood Extraction Kit. The origin of this receptor is a woman in her fifties or sixties in good health and CMV-seropositive. The sample taken for sequencing was PBMCs. The chain joins TRBV9 to TRBJ1-1; the D gene is not confidently resolved. The CDR3 region reads CASSVGVEGTEAFF. Here is the DNA: TGTGCCAGCAGCGTAGGAGTAGAGGGCACTGAAGCTTTCTTT.